Reported below is one T cell receptor beta chain. Its antigen specificity is not known. No much larger clone exists at a distance of one base, and base qualities are not known. V is pared back by 5 bases and J by 1 base, with 11 bases lying between the germline termini. Taken from the germline V gene, the CDR1 and CDR2 loops are SGHTA and FQGNSA. From its cysteine to its phenylalanine, the CDR3 spans 14 amino acids. Only CDR3 DNA remains: 42 bases, in frame from the first base. The data were taken from a study of T cell responses to AZD1222 COVID-19 vaccine (dated by TCRdb to about 2021). In terms of the full investigation: A total of around 240 trial participants underwent TCR sequencing, of whom about 210 had received two doses of AZD1222 and roughly 26 had received two doses of the MenACWY control vaccine. Trial participants were enrolled by age into 18-55, 56-69 and 70-plus year subgroups, with approximately 160, 26 and 62 TCR-sequenced participants respectively. General conclusions and limits of the study: After two AZD1222 doses, spike-specific TCR breadth and depth were significantly higher than at day 0 and than in MenACWY recipients. Participants were mostly white British, with more females than males. The authors suggested clonal diversity may have been underestimated. The whole spike protein was spanned by vaccine-associated CD4 TCRs, and dominant responses were seen in regions 160-218 and 743-854. In the small 56-69-year group, the increase in depth fell short of significance, most likely because of low power. Only 5 to 7 AZD1222 recipients were SARS-CoV-2 seropositive at baseline, limiting conclusions about previously exposed vaccinees. Nearly half of unique spike-specific TCRs reportedly recognized epitopes outside regions mutated in the B.1.351 and B.1.1.7 variants. No day 14 peak-response samples were available, so repertoires were characterized only after the peak T cell response.

Explained via the paper, the time point label denotes: about 28 days (+/-7) after the second vaccine dose. AZD1222 recipients whose second dose came at about 4 weeks and those whose second dose came at about 12 weeks were combined into one group, since spike-specific TCR depth and breadth did not differ between the two schedules. Samples from vaccinated people were obtained from the UK trials COV001 and COV002, which included a single-blind randomized controlled phase 2/3 trial of AZD1222 (ChAdOx1 nCoV-19) in healthy adults. For TCRbeta chain sequencing, PBMC samples were collected from trial participants at day 0 and at day 28 after the second dose. The CDR3 regions of human TCRbeta chains were subjected to immunosequencing. Concerning the study's data processing: TCRs in the repertoires were compared against a reference library of SARS-CoV-2-specific TCRs that had been generated with the MIRA antigen-specificity platform. Breadth was defined as the fraction of unique TCRs that were SARS-CoV-2-associated, and depth was defined as the fraction of total T cells that were SARS-CoV-2-associated. Using the MIRA data, every spike-specific TCR was mapped to the spike region that the TCR reacted to and assigned to either a CD4 or a CD8 class. Log10-transformed breadth and depth values were compared by one-way ANOVA with Sidak's multiple comparisons tests. The table was pulled from immuneACCESS by TCRdb, which kept in-frame rearrangements only. Such tables lose some clones; where checked, under half of the loss comes from unresolved V genes, and the rest has no known cause. V, J and clone size reflect that table, while D and trimming were determined from the DNA. The sample data list 40,000 to 50,000 clones, and approximately 80% of these were observed just once. The ten biggest clones cover 15% to 20% of the sample.

The receptor's source is an adult who received the AZD1222 COVID-19 vaccine. The chain uses TRBV7-2 and TRBJ1-1; the D gene cannot be resolved reliably. The sample here was peripheral blood, taken 28 days after the second AZD1222 dose. The sequenced DNA: TGTGCCAGCAGCGAACCGGGGAAGAACACTGAAGCTTTCTTT. This translates into CASSEPGKNTEAFF.